Presented here are 2 T cell receptor beta chains from one specimen sequenced in a study of cytomegalovirus exposure and HLA in healthy donors. Use of 60 Vbeta and 13 Jbeta primers characterized the PCR. Method: immunoSEQ multiplex PCR; TCRdb's copy keeps in-frame clones and lacks some. This table holds 30,000 to 40,000 clones, 90% to 95% found once. Sequences were obtained from PBMCs. These receptors were obtained from a woman aged 18-29 years in good health and CMV-seronegative.

This rearrangement joins TRBV9 to TRBJ2-1; 9 nucleotides line up with TRBD2. Trimming at V came to 7 bases and at J to 6 bases, leaving 5 bases not matched to a gene. The CDR3 extends over 13 amino acids. Germline V lookup: CDR1 SGDLS, CDR2 YYNGEE. DNA for the CDR3: TGTGCCAGCGGGCTAGCGGGGATCAATGAGCAGTTCTTC. Amino acids: CASGLAGINEQFF.

V gene TRBV5-1 combines with J gene TRBJ1-1, with 7 bases fitting TRBD1. CDR1 is SGHRS, CDR2 YFSETQ, per germline. J lost 4 bases, V lost 4 bases, and 7 bases had no gene match. The CDR3 sequence is 14 residues long. This chain's CDR3 is CASSTTTGSTEAFF. In DNA, the CDR3 is TGCGCCAGCAGCACAACGACAGGGAGCACTGAAGCTTTCTTT.